Listed here are 32 T cell receptor beta chains from one sample, sequenced in a study of T cell clonotyping in hematopoietic cell transplantation. TCRdb's table, derived via immunoSEQ multiplex PCR, lists solely in-frame clones and lacks some. The data show tens of thousands of clones, over 80% seen once. The sequenced sample consisted of peripheral blood mononuclear cells. These receptors came from a woman between 40 and 55 years old in good health. Some clones in this sample may be carry-over from other donors' samples.

By frequency in the sample, this clone is medium-sized. As DNA, the CDR3 is TGTGCCAGCAGTTTCTTCGGGAGGGCCGACGAGCAGTACTTC. Amino acids: CASSFFGRADEQYF. J is TRBJ2-7 and V is TRBV27; 8 nucleotides line up with TRBD2. The CDR3 has 14 amino acids. Germline V gene sequence: CDR1 MNHEY, CDR2 SMNVEV (reference sequence). V trimming: 3 bases; J trimming: 5 bases; junction bases outside the gene matches: 6.

The J gene is TRBJ2-7, the V gene TRBV28; tentatively, D is TRBD1 (7 bases). Germline V gene data show CDR1 as MDHEN and CDR2 as SYDVKM. V was clipped by 8 bases and J by 5 bases, with 28 bases between them. CDR3 size: 17 residues. The CDR3 DNA sequence: TGTGCCAGCGAGCAGGGGGGTGCAGGGAGGCCCTTCGACGAGCAGTACTTC. Protein product: CASEQGGAGRPFDEQYF.

The chain links TRBV5-4 to TRBJ2-2; D uncertain. The germline gives CDR1 SGHNT, CDR2 YYREEE (reference sequence). V was pared by 0 bases and J by 6 bases, with 9 bases between. This CDR3 is 14 amino acids long. The chain's CDR3 is CASSLVSSPGELFF. CDR3 DNA sequence: TGTGCCAGCAGCTTGGTTTCCAGCCCCGGGGAGCTGTTTTTT. The entire variable domain, with the rest obtained from reference TRBV5-4 and TRBJ2-2, is as follows: ETGVTQSPTHLIKTRGQQVTLRCSSQSGHNTVSWYQQALGQGPQFIFQYYREEENGRGNFPPRFSGLQFPNYSSELNVNALELDDSALYLCASSLVSSPGELFFGEGSRLTVL.

The chain has TRBV28 and TRBJ1-2; D may be TRBD1 (6 bases). With 2 bases removed from V and 5 bases from J, the gap between germline ends came to 12 bases. CDR1 and CDR2 from the germline V gene are MDHEN and SYDVKM. The CDR3 consists of 14 residues. DNA for the CDR3: TGTGCCAGCAGTTTAAAGGGACACGGTTATGGCTACACCTTC. Protein sequence: CASSLKGHGYGYTF.

The rearrangement joins TRBV6-6 to TRBJ1-5; TRBD1 matches at 10 bases. The J segment lost 6 bases and the V segment lost 2 bases, leaving 7 bases of the junction unmatched. The germline gives CDR1 MNHNY, CDR2 SVGAGI (reference sequence). CDR3 length: 16 residues. The CDR3 DNA reads TGTGCCAGCAGTTACACCTCCGGACAGGGGGGTCAGCCCCAGCATTTT. Its protein product is CASSYTSGQGGQPQHF.

The V and J genes are TRBV4-2 and TRBJ1-4, with D maybe TRBD1 (6 bases). Germline loops: CDR1 LGHNA, CDR2 YNFKEQ. The CDR3 is 16 residues long. The V end was cut by 3 bases, the J end by 8 bases, with 19 bases between. In DNA form, the CDR3 reads TGTGCCAGCAGCCATGAAAACAGGGAGGTAGGGGAAAAACTGTTTTTT. It is translated as CASSHENREVGEKLFF.

The J gene is TRBJ2-5, the V gene TRBV19; D tentatively reads TRBD1 or TRBD2 (6 bases each). Germline V gene data show CDR1 as LNHDA and CDR2 as SQIVND (reference sequence). The V and J ends lost 5 bases and 5 bases respectively, with 18 bases between them. The CDR3 spans 15 residues. As DNA, the CDR3 is TGTGCCAGTAGTGGGGGGCTGGGGGCTCACGAGACCCAGTACTTC. The encoded protein is CASSGGLGAHETQYF.

The chain has TRBV10-3 and TRBJ1-1; D is possibly TRBD1 (5 bases). Trimming pared 0 bases from V and 7 bases from J, leaving 18 bases between. Germline CDR1 ENHRY, CDR2 SYGVKD. The CDR3 spans 16 residues. Here the CDR3 DNA reads TGTGCCATCAGTGAGTCGGGACGTTTAGGTGGAATTGAAGCTTTCTTT. It is translated as CAISESGRLGGIEAFF.

This chain uses TRBV5-6 with TRBJ2-1; 10 bases line up with TRBD2. The CDR3 totals 15 residues. Germline CDR1 and CDR2: SGHDT and YYEEEE. J was trimmed by 7 bases and V by 6 bases; bases with no gene match: 10. The CDR3 DNA reads TGTGCCAGCAAAGAGCGGGAGGGATTTAGGAATGAGCAGTTCTTC. Translated, it gives CASKEREGFRNEQFF.

The chain joins TRBV7-2 to TRBJ1-2; D call uncertain. Germline assignment: CDR1 SGHTA and CDR2 FQGNSA. Trimming stripped 5 bases from V and 4 bases from J, with 11 bases between. The CDR3 consists of 13 residues. The CDR3 region is CASSASRTYGYTF. DNA of the CDR3: TGTGCCAGCAGCGCTAGTCGAACCTATGGCTACACCTTC.

The chain carries TRBV4-1 and TRBJ1-1, with TRBD1 matching 10 bases. Unmatched junction bases numbered 9, after V lost 1 base and J lost 10 bases. This CDR3 spans 15 amino acids. The V gene's germline CDR1 is MGHRA and CDR2 YSYEKL. CDR3 residues: CASSQGTGGGRVAFF. CDR3 DNA: TGCGCCAGCAGCCAAGGGACAGGGGGGGGGAGGGTAGCTTTCTTT.

This chain joins TRBV30 and TRBJ2-6; the D gene is possibly TRBD1 (5 bases). Germline V gene sequence: CDR1 GTSNPN, CDR2 SVGIG (reference sequence). V lost 2 bases and J 0 bases, leaving 14 bases between the germline ends. The CDR3 covers 17 residues. The CDR3 DNA reads as TGTGCCTGGAGTAAGGGGCCAGGGTTCTCTGGGGCCAACGTCCTGACTTTC. As protein: CAWSKGPGFSGANVLTF.

This chain links TRBV28 with TRBJ2-7, with a weak D call TRBD2 (5 bases). Germline CDR1 is MDHEN and CDR2 is SYDVKM. The CDR3 is made up of 12 amino acids. The V and J ends lost 10 bases and 0 bases respectively, with 10 bases between them. CDR3 region: CAIRTYSYEQYF. In nucleotides, the CDR3 is TGTGCCATACGGACTTACTCCTACGAGCAGTACTTC.

The chain couples TRBV10-1 to TRBJ2-7; TRBD2 matches at 11 bases. CDR1 and CDR2 (germline): WNHNN, SYGVQD (reference sequence). The CDR3 sequence is 15 residues long. With V trimmed by 5 bases and J by 4 bases, 7 bases remained unmatched. CDR3 protein: CASSPGLAEPYEQYF. As DNA, the CDR3 is TGCGCCAGCAGTCCGGGACTAGCGGAACCATACGAGCAGTACTTC.

The V gene is TRBV30, the J gene TRBJ2-1; tentative D call: TRBD1 (6 bases). From germline, CDR1 is GTSNPN and CDR2 SVGIG (reference sequence). V shed 1 base and J shed 7 bases, with 11 bases lying between them. This CDR3 is built from 13 residues. Here the CDR3 DNA reads TGTGCCTGGAGTGCCGCTAGGGGGAATGAGCAGTTCTTC. Translated: CAWSAARGNEQFF.

This rearrangement joins TRBV5-1 to TRBJ1-3, with D unclear. This CDR3 comprises 14 residues. Germline assignment: CDR1 SGHRS and CDR2 YFSETQ. The V and J ends lost 4 bases and 1 base respectively, with 9 bases between them. The CDR3 nucleotides are TGCGCCAGCAGCCCCGAGGCGTCTGGAAACACCATATATTTT. Its translation is CASSPEASGNTIYF. Variable domain in full (rest from reference TRBV5-1 and TRBJ1-3): KAGVTQTPRYLIKTRGQQVTLSCSPISGHRSVSWYQQTPGQGLQFLFEYFSETQRNKGNFPGRFSGRQFSNSRSEMNVSTLELGDSALYLCASSPEASGNTIYFGEGSWLTVV.

The V gene is TRBV4-2, the J gene TRBJ1-1, with no clear D. Per germline, CDR1 LGHNA and CDR2 YNFKEQ. This CDR3 has 14 residues. Trimming shortened V by 0 bases and J by 1 base, and 6 bases separated the two germline ends. The DNA for the CDR3 is TGTGCCAGCAGCCAAGAAGCGGAGAACACTGAAGCTTTCTTT. Amino acid sequence: CASSQEAENTEAFF.

The chain recombines TRBV29-1 with TRBJ1-1; D call uncertain. Trimming left V 4 bases short and J 4 bases short, with 10 bases between. The CDR3 extends over 12 amino acids. Looked up from germline, CDR1 is SQVTM and CDR2 is ANQGSEA. CDR3 sequence: CSVATATTEAFF. CDR3 in DNA: TGCAGCGTTGCCACAGCTACCACTGAAGCTTTCTTT.

The chain joins TRBV7-9 to TRBJ2-3; 11 positions match TRBD2. From germline, CDR1 is SEHNR and CDR2 FQNEAQ (reference sequence). CDR3 size: 18 residues. The trim removed 3 bases at V and 1 base at J, leaving 9 bases unmatched. The DNA for the CDR3 is TGTGCCAGCAGCTTCGGGCTAGCGGGAGGATTACGCACAGATACGCAGTATTTT. It yields the protein CASSFGLAGGLRTDTQYF.

This chain joins TRBV6-5 and TRBJ1-2, with D possibly TRBD1 on 5 matching bases. Trimming left V 0 bases short and J 4 bases short, with 12 bases between. Looked up from germline, CDR1 is MNHEY and CDR2 is SVGAGI. This CDR3 spans 15 amino acids. In nucleotides, the CDR3 is TGTGCCAGCAGTTACTCCGGGGGACCCCTCTATGGCTACACCTTC. This sequence encodes CASSYSGGPLYGYTF.

The rearrangement joins TRBV4-1 to TRBJ2-1, with D maybe TRBD2 (5 bases). The germline V and J ends were trimmed by 8 bases and 9 bases, with 17 bases remaining between them. The germline V gene has CDR1 MGHRA and CDR2 YSYEKL. The CDR3 runs 13 residues. This CDR3 is CASSYGSATEQFF. In DNA form, the CDR3 reads TGCGCCAGCTCCTATGGTAGCGCCACTGAGCAGTTCTTC.

The V and J genes are TRBV5-1 and TRBJ1-1; TRBD1 is a possible D gene (5 bases). V shed 4 bases and J shed 2 bases, with 15 bases lying between them. Germline CDR1 is SGHRS and CDR2 is YFSETQ. This CDR3 spans 15 amino acids. The CDR3 DNA reads TGCGCCAGCAGCCCCAGTGGGGGGGATAACACTGAAGCTTTCTTT. Protein product: CASSPSGGDNTEAFF.

The chain recombines TRBV30 with TRBJ1-6, with D unresolved. Germline V CDR1 and CDR2: GTSNPN, SVGIG (reference sequence). The V gene lost 0 bases and the J gene lost 10 bases, with 10 bases spanning the gap. The CDR3 sequence is 13 residues long. CDR3 sequence: CAWSVREGSPLHF. In DNA form, the CDR3 reads TGTGCCTGGAGTGTACGAGAAGGGTCACCCCTCCACTTT.

V and J are TRBV7-9 and TRBJ2-7, with TRBD1 identical over 9 bases. The germline gives CDR1 SEHNR, CDR2 FQNEAQ (reference sequence). V shed 7 bases, J shed 3 bases, and the junction held 10 bases outside the gene matches. The CDR3 is made up of 15 amino acids. CDR3 bases: TGTGCCAGCACCACCACAGGGGGCGAAGGCTACGAGCAGTACTTC. Translation: CASTTTGGEGYEQYF.

The chain uses TRBV28 and TRBJ2-2; 7 bases map to TRBD1. The CDR3 extends over 14 amino acids. Trimming at V came to 4 bases and at J to 3 bases, leaving 2 bases not matched to a gene. Germline CDR1 and CDR2: MDHEN and SYDVKM. CDR3 protein: CASSSGQYTGELFF. DNA for the CDR3: TGTGCCAGCAGTTCGGGACAGTACACCGGGGAGCTGTTTTTT.

This clone was picked up a small number of times. The J gene is TRBJ1-2, the V gene TRBV30; D unclear. Germline V lookup: CDR1 GTSNPN, CDR2 SVGIG (reference sequence). V was shortened by 2 bases and J by 3 bases, with 10 bases between the two germline ends. The CDR3 length is 13 residues. In DNA form, the CDR3 reads TGTGCCTGGAGTCCCGGGAGAGACTATGGCTACACCTTC. It translates to CAWSPGRDYGYTF. The whole variable domain, filled in from reference TRBV30 and TRBJ1-2, reads SQTIHQWPATLVQPVGSPLSLECTVEGTSNPNLYWYRQAAGRGLQLLFYSVGIGQISSEVPQNLSASRPQDRQFILSSKKLLLSDSGFYLCAWSPGRDYGYTFGSGTRLTVV.

The J gene is TRBJ2-3, the V gene TRBV2; maybe TRBD2 (5 bases). The CDR3 has 14 amino acids. V gave up 7 bases and J gave up 0 bases, with 11 bases separating them. CDR1 is SNHLY and CDR2 is FYNNEI in the germline V gene. CDR3 sequence reads: CASTITRSTDTQYF. The CDR3 region has the DNA TGTGCCAGCACCATAACTAGAAGCACAGATACGCAGTATTTT.

The V call is TRBV11-2, the J call TRBJ1-2; no clear D. V was clipped by 1 base and J by 0 bases, with 6 bases between them. Germline CDR1 SGHAT, CDR2 FQNNGV. The CDR3 sequence is 14 residues long. CDR3 protein: CASSLASANYGYTF. CDR3 coding DNA: TGTGCCAGCAGCTTAGCTTCAGCTAACTATGGCTACACCTTC.

For the CDR3, the DNA is TGTGCCAGTAGTATAGGTCCAGACAGCTACGAGCAGTACTTC. Amino acid sequence: CASSIGPDSYEQYF. V usage is TRBV19 and J usage is TRBJ2-7, with D possibly matching TRBD1 (5 bases). CDR1 LNHDA and CDR2 SQIVND come from the germline V gene (reference sequence). Trimming left V 1 base short and J 3 bases short, with 10 bases between. The length of the CDR3 is 14 residues.

This rearrangement joins TRBV4-1 to TRBJ2-2; the D gene is possibly TRBD1 (6 bases). The CDR3 has 16 residues. CDR1 and CDR2 from the germline V gene are MGHRA and YSYEKL. Between the trimmed V and J ends, which lost 2 bases and 6 bases, there was a span of 16 bases. CDR3 coding DNA: TGCGCCAGCAGCCAACAAGGTGCAGGGGCCGCCGGGGAGCTGTTTTTT. Translation: CASSQQGAGAAGELFF.

This chain uses TRBV9 with TRBJ2-2, with D tentatively TRBD1 (7 bases). The CDR3 runs 13 residues. Looked up from germline, CDR1 is SGDLS and CDR2 is YYNGEE. Trimming left V 3 bases short and J 6 bases short, with 9 bases between. The CDR3 DNA sequence: TGTGCCAGCAGCGGGAGGGGGCCCGGGGAGCTGTTTTTT. Translation: CASSGRGPGELFF. The entire variable domain, with the rest obtained from reference TRBV9 and TRBJ2-2, is as follows: DSGVTQTPKHLITATGQRVTLRCSPRSGDLSVYWYQQSLDQGLQFLIQYYNGEERAKGNILERFSAQQFPDLHSELNLSSLELGDSALYFCASSGRGPGELFFGEGSRLTVL.

The gene calls are TRBV9 and TRBJ2-7; 8 nucleotides match TRBD1. This CDR3 contains 16 residues. With V trimmed by 4 bases and J by 5 bases, 14 bases remained unmatched. Per germline, CDR1 SGDLS and CDR2 YYNGEE. The CDR3 nucleotides read TGTGCCAGCAGCCCCTCCGGGACAGGATTTCTCAACGAGCAGTACTTC. This encodes CASSPSGTGFLNEQYF.